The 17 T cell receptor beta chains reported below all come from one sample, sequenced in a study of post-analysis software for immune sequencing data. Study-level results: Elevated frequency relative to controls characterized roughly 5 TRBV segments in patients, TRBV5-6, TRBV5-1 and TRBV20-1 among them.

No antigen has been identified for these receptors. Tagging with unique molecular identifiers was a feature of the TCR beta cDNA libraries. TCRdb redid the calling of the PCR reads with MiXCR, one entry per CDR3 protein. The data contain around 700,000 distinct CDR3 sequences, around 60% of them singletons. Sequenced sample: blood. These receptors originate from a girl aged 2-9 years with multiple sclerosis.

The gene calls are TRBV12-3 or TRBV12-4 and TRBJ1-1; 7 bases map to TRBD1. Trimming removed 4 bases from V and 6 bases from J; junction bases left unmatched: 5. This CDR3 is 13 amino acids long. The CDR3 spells CASSYRQGAEAFF. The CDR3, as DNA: TGTGCCAGCAGTTATAGACAGGGAGCTGAAGCTTTCTTT.

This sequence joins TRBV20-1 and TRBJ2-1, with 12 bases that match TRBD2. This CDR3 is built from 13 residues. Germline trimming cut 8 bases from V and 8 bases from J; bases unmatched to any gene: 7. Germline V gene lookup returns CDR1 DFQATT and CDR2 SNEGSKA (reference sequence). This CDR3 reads CSPLAGGGDEQFF. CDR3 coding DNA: TGCAGTCCACTAGCGGGAGGAGGGGATGAGCAGTTCTTC.

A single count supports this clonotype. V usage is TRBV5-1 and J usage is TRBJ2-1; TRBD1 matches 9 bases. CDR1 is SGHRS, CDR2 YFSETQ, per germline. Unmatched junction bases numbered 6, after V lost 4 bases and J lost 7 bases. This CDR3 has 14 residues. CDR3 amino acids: CASSIGTGMNEQFF. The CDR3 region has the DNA TGCGCCAGCAGCATCGGGACAGGGATGAATGAGCAGTTCTTC. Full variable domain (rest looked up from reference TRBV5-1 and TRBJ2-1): KAGVTQTPRYLIKTRGQQVTLSCSPISGHRSVSWYQQTPGQGLQFLFEYFSETQRNKGNFPGRFSGRQFSNSRSEMNVSTLELGDSALYLCASSIGTGMNEQFFGPGTRLTVL.

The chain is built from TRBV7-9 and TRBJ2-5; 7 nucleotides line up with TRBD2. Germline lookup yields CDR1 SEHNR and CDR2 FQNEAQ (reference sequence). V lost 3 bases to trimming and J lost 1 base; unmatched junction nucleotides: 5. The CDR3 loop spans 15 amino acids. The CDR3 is CASSLSGGVQETQYF. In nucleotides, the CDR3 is TGTGCCAGCAGCTTGTCGGGAGGAGTCCAAGAGACCCAGTACTTC.

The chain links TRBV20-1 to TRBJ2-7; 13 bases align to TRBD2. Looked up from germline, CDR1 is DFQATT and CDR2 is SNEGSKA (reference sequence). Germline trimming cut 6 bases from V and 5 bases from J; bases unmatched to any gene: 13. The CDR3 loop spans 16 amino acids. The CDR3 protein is CSASILAGGPGNEQYF. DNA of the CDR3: TGCAGTGCCAGCATACTAGCGGGAGGGCCAGGAAACGAGCAGTACTTC.

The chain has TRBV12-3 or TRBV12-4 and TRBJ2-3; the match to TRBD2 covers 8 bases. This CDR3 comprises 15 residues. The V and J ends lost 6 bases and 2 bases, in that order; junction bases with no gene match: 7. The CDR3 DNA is TGTGCCAGCAGCGTAGCGCGGGGGGTCACAGATACGCAGTATTTT. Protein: CASSVARGVTDTQYF.

CDR3 in DNA: TGCGCCAGCAGCCAGGATGCAGAAGGAAACACCATATATTTT. Protein product: CASSQDAEGNTIYF. This rearrangement joins TRBV4-1 to TRBJ1-3; D unresolved. The CDR3 sequence is 14 residues long. Germline V lookup: CDR1 MGHRA, CDR2 YSYEKL. Trimming took off 3 bases at V and 4 bases at J, with 10 bases between the two ends.

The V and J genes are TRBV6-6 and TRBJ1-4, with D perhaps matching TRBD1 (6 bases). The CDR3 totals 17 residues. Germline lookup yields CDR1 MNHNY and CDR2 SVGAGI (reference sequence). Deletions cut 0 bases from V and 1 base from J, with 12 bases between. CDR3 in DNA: TGTGCCAGCAGTTACTCGGTTTGGACAGAAACTAATGAAAAACTGTTTTTT. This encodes CASSYSVWTETNEKLFF.

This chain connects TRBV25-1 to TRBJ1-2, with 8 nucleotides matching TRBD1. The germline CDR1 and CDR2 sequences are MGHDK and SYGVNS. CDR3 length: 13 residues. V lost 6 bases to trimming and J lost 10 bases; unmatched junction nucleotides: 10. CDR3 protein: CASSGAGTGFYTF. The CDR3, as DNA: TGTGCCAGCAGCGGTGCCGGGACAGGCTTCTACACCTTC.

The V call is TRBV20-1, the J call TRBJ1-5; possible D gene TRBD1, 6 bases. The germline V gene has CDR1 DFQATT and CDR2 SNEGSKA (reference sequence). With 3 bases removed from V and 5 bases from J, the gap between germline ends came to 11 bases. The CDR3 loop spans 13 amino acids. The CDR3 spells CSARDRPDQPQHF. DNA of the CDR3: TGCAGTGCTAGGGACAGACCAGATCAGCCCCAGCATTTT.

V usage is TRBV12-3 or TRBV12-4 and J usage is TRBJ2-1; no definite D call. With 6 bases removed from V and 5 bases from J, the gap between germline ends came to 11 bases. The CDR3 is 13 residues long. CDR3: CASSVGDHNEQFF. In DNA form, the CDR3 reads TGTGCCAGCAGCGTCGGTGACCACAATGAGCAGTTCTTC.

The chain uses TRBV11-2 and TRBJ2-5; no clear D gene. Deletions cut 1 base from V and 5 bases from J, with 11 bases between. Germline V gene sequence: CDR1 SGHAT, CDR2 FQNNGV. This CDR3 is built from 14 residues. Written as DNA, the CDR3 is TGTGCCAGCAGCTTAGGGCCGAACCTTGAGACCCAGTACTTC. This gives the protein CASSLGPNLETQYF.

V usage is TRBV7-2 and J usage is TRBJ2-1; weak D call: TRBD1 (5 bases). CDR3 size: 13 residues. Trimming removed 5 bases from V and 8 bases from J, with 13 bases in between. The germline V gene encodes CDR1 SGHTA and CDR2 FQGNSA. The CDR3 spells CASSPGNRDEQFF. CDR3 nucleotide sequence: TGTGCCAGCAGCCCAGGGAATCGGGATGAGCAGTTCTTC.

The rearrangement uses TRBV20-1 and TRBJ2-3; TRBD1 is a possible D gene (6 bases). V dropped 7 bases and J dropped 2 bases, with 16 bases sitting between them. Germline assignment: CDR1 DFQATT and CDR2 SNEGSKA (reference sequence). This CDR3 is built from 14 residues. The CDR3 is CSGTGSDSTDTQYF. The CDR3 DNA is TGCAGTGGTACAGGGTCTGACTCCACAGATACGCAGTATTTT.

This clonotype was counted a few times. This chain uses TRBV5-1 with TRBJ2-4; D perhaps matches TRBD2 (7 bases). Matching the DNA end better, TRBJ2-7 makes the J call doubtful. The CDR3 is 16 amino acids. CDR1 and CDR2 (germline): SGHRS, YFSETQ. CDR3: CASSPGTTLGGYEQYF. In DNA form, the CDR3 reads TGCGCCAGCAGCCCCGGGACAACACTCGGGGGGTACGAGCAGTACTTC.

CDR3 loop: CASSLGPTTRTETQYF. In DNA form, the CDR3 reads TGTGCCAGCAGCTTAGGACCCACTACTAGAACGGAGACCCAGTACTTC. The chain has TRBV7-6 and TRBJ2-5; a possible D gene is TRBD2 (5 bases). This CDR3 is built from 16 residues. Germline values: CDR1 SGHVS, CDR2 FNYEAQ. The V and J ends lost 1 base and 5 bases respectively, with 17 bases between them.

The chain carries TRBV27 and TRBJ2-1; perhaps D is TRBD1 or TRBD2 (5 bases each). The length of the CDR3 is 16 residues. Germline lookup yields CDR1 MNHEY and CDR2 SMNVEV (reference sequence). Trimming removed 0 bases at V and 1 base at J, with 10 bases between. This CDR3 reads CASSLSGAASYNEQFF. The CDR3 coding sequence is TGTGCCAGCAGTTTATCCGGGGCGGCTTCCTACAATGAGCAGTTCTTC.